This TCR beta chain is drawn from a study of blood T cells in healthy people across ages. General study findings and limits: TCR beta diversity, measured per million T cells, fell in a roughly linear way with age.

The CDR3 is made up of 14 amino acids. Per germline, CDR1 MNHNY and CDR2 SVGAGI (reference sequence). Donors were healthy Caucasian individuals from Russia aged roughly 6 to 100. As regards this clonotype: Its specificity is not known. It may be a read error: a sequence one base away is much more abundant.

It was with a sample-barcoded 5' primer and a J-beta primer mix that a second PCR of about 6 to 12 cycles was run. Researchers report that a template-switch adaptor with 12 random nucleotides tagged each cDNA molecule. In TCRdb, the 5' RACE reads were re-called with MiXCR into one record per CDR3 protein. Of some 1,500,000 distinct CDR3 sequences in the sample, 42% were seen once. The chain uses TRBV6-6 and TRBJ1-2; 7 positions match TRBD1. The material sequenced was blood. The TCR comes from a woman aged 18-35 years in good health. The CDR3: CASSFPGGNDGYTF. Here the CDR3 DNA reads TGTGCCAGCAGTTTTCCAGGGGGTAACGATGGCTACACCTTC.